Listed below are T cell receptor beta chains from one sample, sequenced in a study of cytomegalovirus exposure and HLA in healthy donors. Only in-frame clones appear in the TCRdb table, and some are missing; sequencing was by immunoSEQ multiplex PCR. The top ten hold 1.6% of the sample, which has some 190,000 clones, around three quarters seen once. Sample: PBMCs. Receptor source: a woman under 30 in good health and CMV-seronegative. Both conserved end residues are part of each CDR3. Each record gives: V gene, CDR3 length, CDR3 protein.

v_call: TRBV27; cdr3_length: 17; cdr3_aa: CASSAAGTGTTNYGYTF
v_call: TRBV4-3; cdr3_length: 14; cdr3_aa: CASSQAGSDPEAFF
v_call: TRBV5-6; cdr3_length: 19; cdr3_aa: CASSLVTTSGGAHGETQYF
v_call: TRBV7-9; cdr3_length: 17; cdr3_aa: CSSSLGLADFGTDTQYF
v_call: TRBV2; cdr3_length: 14; cdr3_aa: CASSGAGTNEKLFF
v_call: TRBV29-1; cdr3_length: 11; cdr3_aa: CSVATGGYLHF
v_call: TRBV27; cdr3_length: 16; cdr3_aa: CASSPLTTGVDYGYTF
v_call: TRBV6-6; cdr3_length: 16; cdr3_aa: CASSRSTGSSYNEQFF
v_call: TRBV11-2; cdr3_length: 17; cdr3_aa: CASSLLSGTSGSYEQYF
v_call: TRBV11-2; cdr3_length: 15; cdr3_aa: CASSLNPQGYGEQFF
v_call: TRBV5-1; cdr3_length: 14; cdr3_aa: CASSRGQGHTEAFF
v_call: TRBV5-4; cdr3_length: 13; cdr3_aa: CASSSPLTDTQYF
v_call: TRBV16; cdr3_length: 13; cdr3_aa: CASSQDTDQPQHF
v_call: TRBV19; cdr3_length: 15; cdr3_aa: CASTRATGENYGYTF
v_call: TRBV6-1; cdr3_length: 14; cdr3_aa: CAIKRLAGGYEQYF
v_call: TRBV7-6; cdr3_length: 14; cdr3_aa: CASSLSRGPHEQYF
v_call: TRBV5-1; cdr3_length: 13; cdr3_aa: CASSLGTQETQYF
v_call: TRBV19; cdr3_length: 15; cdr3_aa: CASRPQGETDQPQHF
v_call: TRBV5-6; cdr3_length: 14; cdr3_aa: CASSFNAAGDGYTF
v_call: TRBV27; cdr3_length: 12; cdr3_aa: CASSRQGYEQYF
v_call: TRBV7-9; cdr3_length: 12; cdr3_aa: CASSGSAGELFF
v_call: TRBV28; cdr3_length: 13; cdr3_aa: CASTTGGLYEQYF
v_call: TRBV6-5; cdr3_length: 14; cdr3_aa: CATKINRGGYEQYF
v_call: TRBV30; cdr3_length: 15; cdr3_aa: CAQLPGLAGYNEQFF
v_call: TRBV6-5; cdr3_length: 12; cdr3_aa: CASSSQGNEQYF
v_call: TRBV14; cdr3_length: 17; cdr3_aa: CASSQAITGKGDETQYF
v_call: TRBV28; cdr3_length: 17; cdr3_aa: CASSLLWLAGGTDTQYF
v_call: TRBV7-3; cdr3_length: 13; cdr3_aa: CASSLQGGDEQFF
v_call: TRBV7-9; cdr3_length: 15; cdr3_aa: CASSFSSSTNEKLFF
v_call: TRBV30; cdr3_length: 11; cdr3_aa: CAWSPLNEQFF
v_call: TRBV25-1; cdr3_length: 14; cdr3_aa: CASSAGRDNSPLHF
v_call: TRBV7-9; cdr3_length: 14; cdr3_aa: CASSAPGTPGELFF
v_call: TRBV9; cdr3_length: 13; cdr3_aa: CASSVQGEYTQYF
v_call: TRBV7-8; cdr3_length: 15; cdr3_aa: CASSLGDSPTDEQYF
v_call: TRBV6-6; cdr3_length: 13; cdr3_aa: CASSGAANTEAFF
v_call: TRBV27; cdr3_length: 17; cdr3_aa: CASRTRQHPPGANVLTF
v_call: TRBV13; cdr3_length: 12; cdr3_aa: CASSTRVGEAFF
v_call: TRBV10-1; cdr3_length: 17; cdr3_aa: CASSESIAGALTGELFF
v_call: TRBV6-4; cdr3_length: 15; cdr3_aa: CASRMLAGISYEQYF
v_call: TRBV29-1; cdr3_length: 11; cdr3_aa: CSVESGYGYTF
v_call: TRBV6-4; cdr3_length: 13; cdr3_aa: CASSEENNQPQHF
v_call: TRBV5-1; cdr3_length: 14; cdr3_aa: CASSPGQVNQPQHF
v_call: TRBV27; cdr3_length: 14; cdr3_aa: CASSLFRGGETQYF